The sample holds many counts of the clone carrying this T cell receptor (beta chain). This sample is part of a study of blood T cells in healthy people across ages. Overall study context: About one barcoded beta molecule was captured per two T cells (by template switching).

The use of a sample-barcoded 5' primer and a J-beta primer mix characterized a second PCR of about 7 to 12 cycles. All cDNA molecules were each tagged by a template-switch adaptor with 12 random nucleotides. TCRdb redid the calling of the 5' RACE reads with MiXCR, one entry per CDR3 protein. The sample yields roughly 1,700,000 distinct CDR3 sequences, roughly 27% seen once. Trimming shortened V by 5 bases and J by 7 bases, and 11 bases separated the two germline ends. There are 12 residues in the CDR3. Germline CDR1 is SGHAT and CDR2 is FQNNGV. The chain is built from TRBV11-2 and TRBJ1-2; D uncertain. This clonotype was sampled from a woman between 25 and 40 years old in good health. The sequencing sample was made of blood. The DNA for the CDR3 is TGTGCCAGCAGCCCTCAACCCGGTGGCTACACCTTC. The encoded protein is CASSPQPGGYTF.